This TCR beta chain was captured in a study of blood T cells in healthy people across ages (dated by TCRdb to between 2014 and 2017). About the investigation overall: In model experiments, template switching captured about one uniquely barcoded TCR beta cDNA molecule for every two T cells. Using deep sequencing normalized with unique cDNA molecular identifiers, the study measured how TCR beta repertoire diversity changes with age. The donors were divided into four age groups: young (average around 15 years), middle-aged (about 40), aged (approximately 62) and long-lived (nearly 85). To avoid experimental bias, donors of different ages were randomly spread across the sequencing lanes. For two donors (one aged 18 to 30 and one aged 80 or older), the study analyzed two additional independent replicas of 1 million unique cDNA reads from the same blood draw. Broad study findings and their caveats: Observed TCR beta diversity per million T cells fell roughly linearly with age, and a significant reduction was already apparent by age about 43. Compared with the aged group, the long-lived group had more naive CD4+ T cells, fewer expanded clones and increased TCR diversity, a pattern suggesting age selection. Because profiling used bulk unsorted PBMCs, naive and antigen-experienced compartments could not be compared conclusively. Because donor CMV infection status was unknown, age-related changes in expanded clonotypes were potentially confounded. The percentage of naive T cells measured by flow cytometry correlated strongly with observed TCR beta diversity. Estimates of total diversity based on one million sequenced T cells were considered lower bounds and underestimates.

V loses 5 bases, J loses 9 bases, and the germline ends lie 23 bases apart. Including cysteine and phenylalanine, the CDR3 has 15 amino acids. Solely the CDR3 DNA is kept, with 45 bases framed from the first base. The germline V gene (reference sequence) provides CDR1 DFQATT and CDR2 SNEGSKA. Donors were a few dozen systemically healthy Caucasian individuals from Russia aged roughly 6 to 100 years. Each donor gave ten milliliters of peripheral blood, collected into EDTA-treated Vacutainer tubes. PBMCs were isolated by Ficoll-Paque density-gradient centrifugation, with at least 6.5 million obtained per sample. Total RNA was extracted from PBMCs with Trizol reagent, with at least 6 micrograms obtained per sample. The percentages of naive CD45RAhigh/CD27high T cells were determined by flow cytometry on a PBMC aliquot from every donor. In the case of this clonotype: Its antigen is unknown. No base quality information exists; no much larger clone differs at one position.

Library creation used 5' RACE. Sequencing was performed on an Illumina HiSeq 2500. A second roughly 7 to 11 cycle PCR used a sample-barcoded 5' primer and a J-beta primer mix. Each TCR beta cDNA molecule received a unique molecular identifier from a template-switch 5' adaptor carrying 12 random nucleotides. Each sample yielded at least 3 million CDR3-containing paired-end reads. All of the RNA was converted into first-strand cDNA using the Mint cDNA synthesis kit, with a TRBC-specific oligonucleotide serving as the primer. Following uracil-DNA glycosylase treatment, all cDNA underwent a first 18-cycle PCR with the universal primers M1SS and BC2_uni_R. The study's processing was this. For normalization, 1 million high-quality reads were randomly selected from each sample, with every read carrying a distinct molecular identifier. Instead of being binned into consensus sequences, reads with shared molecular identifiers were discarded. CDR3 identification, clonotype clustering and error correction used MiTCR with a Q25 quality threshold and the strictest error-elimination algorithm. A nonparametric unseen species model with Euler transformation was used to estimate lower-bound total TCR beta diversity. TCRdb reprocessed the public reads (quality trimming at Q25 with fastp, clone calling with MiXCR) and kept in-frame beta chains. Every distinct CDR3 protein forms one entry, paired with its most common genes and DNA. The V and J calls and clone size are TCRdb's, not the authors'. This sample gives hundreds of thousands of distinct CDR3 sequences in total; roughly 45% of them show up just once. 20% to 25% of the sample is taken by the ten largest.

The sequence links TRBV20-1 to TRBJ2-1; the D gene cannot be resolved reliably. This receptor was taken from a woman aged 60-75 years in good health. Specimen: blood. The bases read TGCAGTGCTGGATCAACAACCGGTCCAACCGGTGAGCAGTTCTTC. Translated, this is CSAGSTTGPTGEQFF.